Listed below are T cell receptor beta chains from one sample, sequenced in a study of cytomegalovirus exposure and HLA in healthy donors. Using immunoSEQ multiplex PCR, the repertoire was profiled, and TCRdb retains in-frame clones only, with some absent. The repertoire holds about 130,000 clones, nearly 90% seen once, with 0.95% to 1.5% in the top ten. Sequences were obtained from PBMCs. These receptors all stem from a young woman in good health and CMV-seronegative. The CDR3 runs from the conserved cysteine through the conserved F or W. The D gene is left open where the match is weak.

d_call	v_call	j_call	cdr3_length	cdr3_aa
-	TRBV7-9	TRBJ1-2	13	CASSLALNYGYTF
-	TRBV6-1	TRBJ1-2	14	CASTITFGGGGYTF
TRBD2	TRBV4-2	TRBJ2-1	14	CASRGAGGPDEQFF
TRBD1	TRBV5-1	TRBJ1-4	13	CASSPGQVEKLFF
-	TRBV6-6	TRBJ1-5	15	CASSSRQATNQPQHF
TRBD1	TRBV19	TRBJ1-5	13	CASNRGRNQPQHF
TRBD2	TRBV7-9	TRBJ2-1	16	CASSLEGLAGIDEQFF
-	TRBV5-6	TRBJ2-1	16	CASSWGSGSLYNEQFF
-	TRBV5-1	TRBJ1-3	15	CASSMQGNSGNTIYF
TRBD1	TRBV7-9	TRBJ1-5	16	CASSSYRGLSNQPQHF
TRBD1	TRBV28	TRBJ2-7	13	CASSPINRGPGDF
-	TRBV9	TRBJ1-1	14	CASSPRTGTPEAFF
-	TRBV6-5	TRBJ1-6	13	CASRRGTYSPLHF
TRBD2	TRBV5-1	TRBJ2-3	15	CASGQLAGETDTQYF
TRBD1	TRBV6-5	TRBJ1-2	16	CASSYSSGTGHYGYTF
-	TRBV11-2	TRBJ2-1	18	CASSLNLPGMSSYNEQFF
-	TRBV4-2	TRBJ1-5	13	CASSQFQDQPQHF
-	TRBV6-6	TRBJ2-7	13	CASSYGGTYEQYF
-	TRBV5-4	TRBJ2-1	13	CASRGLREYEQFF
TRBD1	TRBV9	TRBJ1-1	12	CASSAGGTEAFF
-	TRBV2	TRBJ1-1	16	CASSAEWGQSEAEAFF
-	TRBV6-1	TRBJ1-2	16	CASSELEQLRNYGYTF
-	TRBV9	TRBJ2-1	15	CASSDGSYSYNEQFF
-	TRBV21-1	TRBJ1-4	13	CASSKVRGRGLFF
TRBD1	TRBV18	TRBJ1-1	16	CASSQRQGRSNTEAFF
-	TRBV5-8	TRBJ2-1	15	CASSLGGSSYNEQFF
-	TRBV7-2	TRBJ1-6	14	CASSGGLYNSPLHF
-	TRBV6-1	TRBJ2-1	17	CASSGDRPGTRFNEQFF
TRBD1	TRBV6-5	TRBJ1-3	15	CASSLDRAGGNTIYF
-	TRBV7-5	TRBJ1-4	15	CARSLECGVNEKLFF
-	TRBV7-9	TRBJ2-2	14	CASSPTPNTGELFF
-	TRBV2	TRBJ2-7	13	CASAPAEGYEQYF
-	TRBV9	TRBJ1-3	15	CASSSQGSLGNTIYF
TRBD1	TRBV9	TRBJ2-1	15	CASSLRQGRDNEQFF
-	TRBV11-1	TRBJ2-3	14	CASSLERVSDTQYF
-	TRBV6-5	TRBJ1-3	14	CASSILGGGNTIYF
TRBD1	TRBV5-6	TRBJ2-7	15	CASSFRDRGTYEQYF
TRBD1	TRBV5-6	TRBJ1-2	13	CASSLTTGDGYTF
-	TRBV2	TRBJ1-1	13	CASMMTENTEAFF
TRBD1	TRBV25-1	TRBJ1-2	13	CASSQTGPYGYTF
TRBD2	TRBV2	TRBJ2-5	14	CASRTGLAEETQYF
-	TRBV6-1	TRBJ2-7	15	CASSEIRTAFYEQYF
TRBD1	TRBV27	TRBJ1-2	13	CASSPGTGDGYTF
-	TRBV10-3	TRBJ2-7	14	CAISVGPSSYEQYF
-	TRBV4-1	TRBJ2-2	14	CASTSGEYTGELFF
TRBD1	TRBV9	TRBJ2-1	13	CASSNLQGVTVFF
-	TRBV5-1	TRBJ1-1	13	CASRPTGNTEAFF
TRBD2	TRBV6-1	TRBJ2-1	18	CASSESLAGGQTYNEQFF
-	TRBV7-9	TRBJ1-1	15	CASSLAQLSSTEAFF
-	TRBV7-2	TRBJ1-5	14	CASSFLSGAQPQHF
TRBD2	TRBV19	TRBJ2-4	15	CASCPSRTSQNIQYF
TRBD1	TRBV6-1	TRBJ1-2	15	CASRDRDRTNYGYTF
TRBD2	TRBV5-5	TRBJ2-7	13	CASSLPGGNEQYF
-	TRBV29-1	TRBJ1-2	11	CSASINYGYTF
-	TRBV6-1	TRBJ2-7	15	CASSEALAGYYEQYF
TRBD1	TRBV18	TRBJ1-2	15	CASSPPNPDRDGYTF
TRBD1	TRBV6-5	TRBJ2-7	15	CASSRRGTGTDGQYF
TRBD1	TRBV11-2	TRBJ1-2	14	CASSRPTGGNGYTF
-	TRBV6-5	TRBJ1-1	14	CASSYTRGNTEAFF